Following are 4 T cell receptor beta chains from one sample sequenced in a study of vaccination effects on CD4 cells after COVID-19. TCRdb's table, derived via immunoSEQ multiplex PCR, lists solely in-frame clones and lacks some. The profile shows 40,000 to 45,000 clones, roughly 79% of them singletons. For these receptors, no antigen is known. Within the ViraFEST assay, antigen-specific CD4+ T cells underwent expansion with viral peptide pools prior to sequencing. Culture proceeded for approximately 10 days, and CD4+ T cells were then isolated. In the vaccine recipients, nucleocapsid antibodies were negative and there was no prior SARS-CoV-2 infection. The material was CD4+ T cells from PBMCs cultured with SARS-CoV-2 spike peptides, obtained before COVID-19 vaccination. The receptor source for this set is a human donor who received a COVID-19 vaccine.

This chain connects TRBV9 to TRBJ2-1, with D possibly TRBD1 on 6 matching bases. The CDR3 covers 16 residues. Germline CDR1 is SGDLS and CDR2 is YYNGEE. The V end lost 1 base, the J end lost 7 bases, and 18 bases lay between the germline ends. The CDR3 bases are TGTGCCAGCAGCGTAACCCCCGGGACACGGAAGAATGAGCAGTTCTTC. Translating it yields CASSVTPGTRKNEQFF. Full variable domain (outside the CDR3, taken from reference TRBV9 and TRBJ2-1): DSGVTQTPKHLITATGQRVTLRCSPRSGDLSVYWYQQSLDQGLQFLIQYYNGEERAKGNILERFSAQQFPDLHSELNLSSLELGDSALYFCASSVTPGTRKNEQFFGPGTRLTVL.

The CDR3 nucleotides are TGCGCCAGCAGTGAATCCGGACGGGGAGCTTTCTTT. It specifies CASSESGRGAFF. The chain recombines TRBV10-1 with TRBJ1-1; no reliable D call. Per germline, CDR1 WNHNN and CDR2 SYGVQD (reference sequence). The CDR3 is 12 residues long. V lost 3 bases and J 10 bases, leaving 12 bases between the germline ends.

This chain links TRBV12-3 or TRBV12-4 with TRBJ2-1; TRBD1 agrees at 7 bases. The CDR3 is 13 residues long. J was trimmed by 3 bases and V by 6 bases; bases with no gene match: 2. The CDR3 region is CASRGQNYNEQFF. CDR3 sequence (DNA): TGTGCCAGCAGGGGACAGAACTACAATGAGCAGTTCTTC.

The chain combines TRBV24-1 with TRBJ2-5, with 7 positions matching TRBD2. CDR1 and CDR2 (germline): KGHDR, SFDVKD. The CDR3 is 16 amino acids. V shed 2 bases and J 5 bases; nucleotides not matched to a gene: 10. The CDR3 DNA sequence: TGTGCCACCAGTGATTACGCCTCAGGGAGGGTGGAGACCCAGTACTTC. Protein sequence: CATSDYASGRVETQYF.